This is a list of T cell receptor beta chains from one sample in a study of OX40 agonist ivuxolimab in advanced cancers. Sequencing was performed with immunoSEQ multiplex PCR; in TCRdb, only in-frame clones are kept and a portion is missing. Among about 95,000 clones listed, nearly 90% were seen once. The starting material was CD4+ or CD8+ T cells sorted from blood, obtained in a trial of the OX40 agonist ivuxolimab. The receptor source for this set is an adult with an advanced solid tumor such as melanoma, head and neck, liver or kidney cancer. Each CDR3 is given with its conserved first and last residue. D genes are given only for firm matches. Clone size is given for some rows only: seen once, a few or many times, or a class if the clone is expanded.

V,J,D,size,DNA,CDR3
TRBV29-1,TRBJ2-5,TRBD2,NA,TGCAGCGTTGTTTTTAGCGGGAGATCTTCCGAGACCCAGTACTTC,CSVVFSGRSSETQYF
TRBV7-6,TRBJ1-6,TRBD1,NA,TGTGCCAGCAGCGTATCTAAGGGGGCAAGTTCACCCCTCCACTTT,CASSVSKGASSPLHF
TRBV19,TRBJ1-5,NA,NA,TGTGCCAGTAGTATGACGTTAGGAAGTAATCAGCCCCAGCATTTT,CASSMTLGSNQPQHF
TRBV5-1,TRBJ1-4,TRBD1,NA,TGCGCCAGCAGCTTTACAGGGGAGCGAGGTGAAAAACTGTTTTTT,CASSFTGERGEKLFF
TRBV7-8,TRBJ1-6,NA,NA,TGTGCCAGCAGCTTTAACTTGAGGACAAGGTATTCACCCCTCCACTTT,CASSFNLRTRYSPLHF
TRBV7-8,TRBJ1-1,TRBD1,NA,TGTGCCAGCAGCGGGGACAGGACCCTTAACACTGAAGCTTTCTTT,CASSGDRTLNTEAFF
TRBV4-1,TRBJ2-3,TRBD2,NA,TGCGCCAGCAGCCAAGGACTAGCGGGAACCTATAGCACAGATACGCAGTATTTT,CASSQGLAGTYSTDTQYF
TRBV19,TRBJ1-3,NA,few,TGTGCCAGTAGTATGGGGCAGGAGGGAAACACCATATATTTT,CASSMGQEGNTIYF
TRBV2,TRBJ2-3,TRBD2,NA,TGTGCCAGCAGTGAAGCGTGGCGGGAGTCGGAAGGTACGCAGTATTTT,CASSEAWRESEGTQYF
TRBV7-2,TRBJ2-5,NA,NA,TGTGCCAGCAGCTTAACCTGGGAAGAGACCCAGTACTTC,CASSLTWEETQYF
TRBV7-2,TRBJ1-2,TRBD1,NA,TGTGCCAGCAGCTCGCCCGGGACAGGGGTCTATGGCTACACCTTC,CASSSPGTGVYGYTF
TRBV7-2,TRBJ2-1,TRBD2,NA,TGTGCCAGCAGCCCCACGACTAGCGGGAGAGGTAATGAGCAGTTCTTC,CASSPTTSGRGNEQFF
TRBV4-1,TRBJ1-5,NA,NA,TGCGCCAGCAGCACTCGACCCGAAGGAGAGCCCCAGCATTTT,CASSTRPEGEPQHF
TRBV11-2,TRBJ2-5,NA,NA,TGTGCCAGCAGCTTAGGGGGTCAAGAGACCCAGTACTTC,CASSLGGQETQYF
TRBV5-5,TRBJ1-2,TRBD1,NA,TGTGCCAGCAGCTTGGAAACAGGGGTCCTGGTGATTGGCTACACCTTC,CASSLETGVLVIGYTF
TRBV5-1,TRBJ2-7,TRBD2,NA,TGCGCCAGCAGCCCTAGGGCTAGCGGCTCCTACGAGCAGTACTTC,CASSPRASGSYEQYF
TRBV6-5,TRBJ2-7,NA,NA,TGTGCCAGCAGTTACTCGAACAGGTTAACCTACGAGCAGTACTTC,CASSYSNRLTYEQYF
TRBV19,TRBJ1-5,NA,once,TGTGCCAGTACTCCGCTAGGGGTTCGCAATCAGCCCCAGCATTTT,CASTPLGVRNQPQHF
TRBV5-4,TRBJ1-2,TRBD1,NA,TGTGCCAGCAGCATCCCCCAGGGGGTACCCCCCTATGGCTACACCTTC,CASSIPQGVPPYGYTF
TRBV9,TRBJ1-3,NA,NA,TGTGCCAGCAGCGTAGGTATCCGAAACACCATATATTTT,CASSVGIRNTIYF
TRBV19,TRBJ2-1,TRBD1,NA,TGTGCCAGTACCCCGCTGGGACAGGGCTCGGGGGAGCAGTTCTTC,CASTPLGQGSGEQFF
TRBV6-1,TRBJ2-1,TRBD2,NA,TGTGCCAGCAGCGAAAGCGGGGGGGCTACCTACAATGAGCAGTTCTTC,CASSESGGATYNEQFF
TRBV7-2,TRBJ1-1,NA,NA,TGTGCCAGCAGTCTAGACAGGAACACTGAAGCTTTCTTT,CASSLDRNTEAFF
TRBV7-3,TRBJ2-1,TRBD2,NA,TGTGCCAGCAGCCTCTCTAGCGGGGGTTACAATGAGCAGTTCTTC,CASSLSSGGYNEQFF
TRBV4-3,TRBJ2-7,NA,NA,TGCGCCAGCAGCCCATCGTACACCACCCCGGGCCCCTACGAGCAGTACTTC,CASSPSYTTPGPYEQYF
TRBV7-2,TRBJ2-1,NA,NA,TGTGCCAGCAGCATCCCGGGACTTAAGGACAATGAGCAGTTCTTC,CASSIPGLKDNEQFF
TRBV4-3,TRBJ1-6,TRBD1,once,TGCGCCAGCAGCCAAGATATGAGCCGGGACAGCTATTTGATAAATTCACCCCTCCACTTT,CASSQDMSRDSYLINSPLHF
TRBV6-6,TRBJ2-1,NA,NA,TGTGCCGGCGGTGACGTGGGCCACCTTCGGGATGAGCAGTTCTTC,CAGGDVGHLRDEQFF